The 21 T cell receptor beta chains below all came from one sample that was sequenced in a study of T cell repertoires in cytomegalovirus infection. Antigens of these TCRs are unknown. One entry per CDR3 protein, called by TCRdb with MiXCR from the reads. The table has just over 450,000 distinct CDR3 sequences, more than 40% seen once. The sequences come from cultured PBMCs, collected from culture after CMV antigen stimulation. The receptors shown here come from a human donor in good health (CMV status not recorded). Some clones in this sample may be carry-over from other donors' samples.

This clonotype showed up just a few times. The rearrangement joins TRBV10-3 to TRBJ2-3, with TRBD2 matching 12 bases. The CDR3 totals 16 residues. Per germline, CDR1 ENHRY and CDR2 SYGVKD. The V gene end was trimmed by 8 bases and the J gene end by 5 bases; junction bases not matched to a gene: 11. The DNA of the CDR3 is TGTGCCATCGCCCAGACTAGCGGGAGAAGTGTAGATACGCAGTATTTT. Protein sequence: CAIAQTSGRSVDTQYF.

This chain joins TRBV6-1 and TRBJ1-4, with 7 nucleotides matching TRBD1. CDR1 and CDR2 (germline): MNHNS, SASEGT. CDR3 size: 14 residues. The J segment lost 4 bases and the V segment lost 8 bases, leaving 7 bases of the junction unmatched. CDR3 DNA sequence: TGTGCCAGCTGCCCCGGGACAGTTAATGAAAAACTGTTTTTT. Its protein is CASCPGTVNEKLFF.

V usage is TRBV27 and J usage is TRBJ1-1; D is undetermined. In germline, CDR1 is MNHEY, CDR2 SMNVEV (reference sequence). The CDR3 is 14 residues long. V lost 3 bases, J lost 4 bases, and 12 bases lay in between. DNA for the CDR3: TGTGCCAGCAGTTTGACCCCGGGAGCCACTGAAGCTTTCTTT. Its translation: CASSLTPGATEAFF.

This clonotype was seen ten or more times. The genes are TRBV7-2 and TRBJ1-3; D is possibly TRBD1 (5 bases). Trimming removed 3 bases from V and 1 base from J, with 10 bases in between. From germline, CDR1 is SGHTA and CDR2 FQGNSA. The CDR3 covers 15 residues. The chain's CDR3 is CASSFLRGSGNTIYF. In nucleotides, the CDR3 is TGTGCCAGCAGCTTCCTTAGGGGATCTGGAAACACCATATATTTT.

The V call is TRBV6-6, the J call TRBJ1-1; tentative D call: TRBD1 (5 bases). Germline CDR1 reads MNHNY; CDR2 reads SVGAGI (reference sequence). This CDR3 contains 13 residues. The ends were cut back, 2 bases at V and 10 bases at J, with 14 bases in the middle. The CDR3 nucleotides are TGTGCCAGCAGTTACAACGATGCGGGGGGAGCTTTCTTT. It encodes CASSYNDAGGAFF.

The chain has TRBV10-3 and TRBJ1-1, with D perhaps matching TRBD1 (5 bases). V was cut by 7 bases and J by 4 bases, with 10 bases left in between. This CDR3 is 12 amino acids long. Per the germline V gene, CDR1 is ENHRY and CDR2 is SYGVKD. CDR3 amino acids: CAIKGTSTEAFF. CDR3 bases: TGTGCCATCAAGGGGACTAGCACTGAAGCTTTCTTT.

The rearrangement uses TRBV6-8 and TRBJ1-6; D uncertain. The CDR3 spans 15 residues. Germline V gives CDR1 MNHGY, CDR2 SAAAGT. V lost 2 bases and J 8 bases, leaving 13 bases between the germline ends. CDR3 region: CASSYGIYRHSPLHF. CDR3 sequence (DNA): TGTGCCAGCAGTTACGGGATTTATAGGCATTCACCCCTCCACTTT.

This clonotype was found once. The chain has TRBV2 and TRBJ2-1; no clear D gene. The CDR3 length is 13 residues. Per the germline V gene, CDR1 is SNHLY and CDR2 is FYNNEI. The V gene lost 7 bases and the J gene lost 2 bases, with 9 bases spanning the gap. The DNA of the CDR3 is TGTGCCAGCAAAGAAGGGCCCTACAATGAGCAGTTCTTC. It is translated as CASKEGPYNEQFF.

This clonotype was recorded only once. The chain is built from TRBV7-6 and TRBJ2-5; TRBD1 matches 7 bases. V trimming: 5 bases; J trimming: 1 base; junction bases outside the gene matches: 4. Germline CDR1 is SGHVS and CDR2 is FNYEAQ. The CDR3 sequence is 14 residues long. The CDR3 DNA reads as TGTGCCAGCAGCCAGCGGACAGGCCAAGAGACCCAGTACTTC. Its translation: CASSQRTGQETQYF.

V is TRBV5-3 and J is TRBJ2-5; 13 nucleotides align to TRBD2. TRBV5-3 is reported as an ORF; its role is uncertain. Unmatched junction bases numbered 12, after V lost 8 bases and J lost 2 bases. CDR3 length: 17 amino acids. As DNA, the CDR3 is TGTGCCAGCAGTCTAGGACTAGCGGGGGCAACTCAAGAGACCCAGTACTTC. It is translated as CASSLGLAGATQETQYF.

This clonotype occurred a few times. This chain joins TRBV7-6 and TRBJ2-7, with a tentative D call TRBD1 (5 bases). The CDR3 is 14 residues long. Germline assignment: CDR1 SGHVS and CDR2 FNYEAQ. Trimming shortened V by 5 bases and J by 3 bases, and 14 bases separated the two germline ends. CDR3 residues: CASSPLWGNYEQYF. In nucleotides, the CDR3 is TGTGCCAGCAGCCCCCTCTGGGGCAACTACGAGCAGTACTTC.

V usage is TRBV20-1 and J usage is TRBJ2-5, with D possibly called TRBD1 or TRBD2 (5 bases each). The CDR3 is made up of 13 amino acids. CDR1 DFQATT and CDR2 SNEGSKA come from the germline V gene (reference sequence). This CDR3 is CSAIGVLEGTQYF. In DNA, the CDR3 is TGCAGCGCCATAGGGGTCCTCGAGGGGACCCAGTACTTC.

This clonotype was observed once. Here the CDR3 reads CASWGAGGGTYNEQFF. CDR3 nucleotide sequence: TGTGCCAGCTGGGGGGCAGGGGGAGGAACCTACAATGAGCAGTTCTTC. The chain has TRBV12-3 or TRBV12-4 and TRBJ2-1, with D perhaps matching TRBD1 (7 bases). Trimming left V 8 bases short and J 2 bases short, with 19 bases between. This CDR3 spans 16 amino acids.

This chain's CDR3 is CASSDAPGEQYF. CDR3 sequence (DNA): TGTGCCAGCAGTGACGCGCCCGGGGAGCAGTACTTC. The chain employs TRBV12-3 or TRBV12-4 and TRBJ2-7; D gene unclear. V shed 5 bases and J shed 7 bases, with 12 bases lying between them. This CDR3 spans 12 amino acids.

V and J are TRBV7-2 and TRBJ1-1; the D gene is possibly TRBD1 (6 bases). Between the trimmed V and J ends, which lost 8 bases and 4 bases, there was a span of 14 bases. CDR3 size: 13 residues. Germline CDR1 reads SGHTA; CDR2 reads FQGNSA. DNA for the CDR3: TGTGCCAGCGGAAACAGGGCCGGCACTGAAGCTTTCTTT. This gives the protein CASGNRAGTEAFF. Together with reference TRBV7-2 and TRBJ1-1, the CDR3 gives the full variable domain: GAGVSQSPSNKVTEKGKDVELRCDPISGHTALYWYRQSLGQGLEFLIYFQGNSAPDKSGLPSDRFSAERTGGSVSTLTIQRTQQEDSAVYLCASGNRAGTEAFFGQGTRLTVV.

This clonotype was found a few times. The DNA for the CDR3 is TGTGCCAGCAGTGAATGGGACAGGGGACGCAATCAGCCCCAGCATTTT. Its translation is CASSEWDRGRNQPQHF. This rearrangement joins TRBV6-1 to TRBJ1-5, with TRBD1 matching over 10 bases. CDR1 and CDR2 (germline): MNHNS, SASEGT. CDR3 length equals 16 residues. V was clipped by 2 bases and J by 2 bases; unmatched bases: 3.

The chain recombines TRBV2 with TRBJ2-1, with 10 bases fitting TRBD2. Trimming cost V 6 bases and J 5 bases; bases outside gene matches: 13. The CDR3 totals 17 residues. Germline V lookup: CDR1 SNHLY, CDR2 FYNNEI. Here the CDR3 DNA reads TGTGCCAGCAGGCCCTCCCCGGGACTAGCGACGAACAATGAGCAGTTCTTC. Amino acids: CASRPSPGLATNNEQFF. The full variable domain, its missing parts supplied by reference TRBV2 and TRBJ2-1, is EPEVTQTPSHQVTQMGQEVILRCVPISNHLYFYWYRQILGQKVEFLVSFYNNEISEKSEIFDDQFSVERPDGSNFTLKIRSTKLEDSAMYFCASRPSPGLATNNEQFFGPGTRLTVL.

V and J are TRBV11-2 and TRBJ1-6, with D unresolved. Germline V gene lookup returns CDR1 SGHAT and CDR2 FQNNGV. CDR3 length: 14 amino acids. V lost 1 base to trimming and J lost 10 bases, with 11 bases between them. In nucleotides, the CDR3 is TGTGCCAGCAGCTTAGTTTGGGGTGGCTCACCCCTCCACTTT. It codes for CASSLVWGGSPLHF.

This clonotype has just a few counts. The CDR3: CASRTSRVFLVEQYF. CDR3 DNA sequence: TGTGCCAGCAGAACCTCCCGGGTCTTCTTGGTCGAGCAGTACTTC. The rearrangement joins TRBV6-2 or TRBV6-3 to TRBJ2-7; D not certain. Germline CDR1 MNHEY, CDR2 SVGEGT. V gave up 6 bases and J gave up 6 bases, with 21 bases separating them. The CDR3 contains 15 residues.

The V call is TRBV7-6, the J call TRBJ1-2, with D possibly TRBD1 on 6 matching bases. The V end lost 1 base, the J end lost 6 bases, and 12 bases lay between the germline ends. Germline V gives CDR1 SGHVS, CDR2 FNYEAQ. This CDR3 contains 14 residues. The chain's CDR3 is CASSLVRGADGYTF. The CDR3 DNA is TGTGCCAGCAGCTTAGTACGGGGGGCAGATGGCTACACCTTC.

This clonotype was seen ten or more times. The genes are TRBV7-2 and TRBJ2-3; TRBD1 is a possible D gene (6 bases). There are 15 residues in the CDR3. Trimming stripped 5 bases from V and 2 bases from J, with 14 bases between. Germline CDR1 and CDR2: SGHTA and FQGNSA. The CDR3 coding sequence is TGTGCCAGCAGCAGGACAGCCCTTTTCACAGATACGCAGTATTTT. It translates to CASSRTALFTDTQYF.